This entry describes one TCR beta chain. This entry belongs to a study of blood T cell repertoires in COVID-19. Study details: From T cells, B-cell-depleted T cells, or PBMCs came the material, which was cDNA or gDNA.

V lost 4 bases to trimming and J lost 5 bases, with 21 bases between them. The CDR3 spans 16 residues. Germline values: CDR1 SGDLS, CDR2 YYNGEE. The repertoire was sequenced with immunoSEQ multiplex PCR; TCRdb's copy has only in-frame clones and lacks some. The sample records around 95,000 clones, approximately 90% being singletons. The V gene is TRBV9, the J gene TRBJ1-2; weak D call: TRBD1 (6 bases). The sequence derives from a man between 50 and 59 years old with acute or convalescent COVID-19. Sequenced input: peripheral blood. The CDR3 DNA reads as TGTGCCAGCAGCCCATTCGACGGGGGGCTGGGGTATGGCTACACCTTC. Translating gives CASSPFDGGLGYGYTF.